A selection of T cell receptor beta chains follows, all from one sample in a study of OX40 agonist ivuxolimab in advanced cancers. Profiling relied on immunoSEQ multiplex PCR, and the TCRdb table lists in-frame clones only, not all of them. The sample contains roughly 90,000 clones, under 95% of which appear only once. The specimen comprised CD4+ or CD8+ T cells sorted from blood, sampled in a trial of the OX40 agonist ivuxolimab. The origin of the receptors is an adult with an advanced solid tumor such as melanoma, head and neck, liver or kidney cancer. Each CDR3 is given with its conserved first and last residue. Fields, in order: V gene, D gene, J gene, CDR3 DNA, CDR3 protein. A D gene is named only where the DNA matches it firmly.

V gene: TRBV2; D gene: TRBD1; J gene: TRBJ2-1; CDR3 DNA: TGTGCCAGCAGTGACCCTACAGGGGAACCACCCAATGAGCAGTTCTTC; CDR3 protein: CASSDPTGEPPNEQFF
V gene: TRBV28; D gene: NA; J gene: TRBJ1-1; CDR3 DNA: TGTGCCAGCAGTTTTGATGGGGGGGACACTGAAGCTTTCTTT; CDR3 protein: CASSFDGGDTEAFF
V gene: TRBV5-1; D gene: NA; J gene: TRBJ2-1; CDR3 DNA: TGCGCCAGCAGCTTTAGACAGGCCTACAATGAGCAGTTCTTC; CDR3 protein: CASSFRQAYNEQFF
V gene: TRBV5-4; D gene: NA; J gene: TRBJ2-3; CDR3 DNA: TGTGCCAGCAGGGACTTTAGCACAGATACGCAGTATTTT; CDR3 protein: CASRDFSTDTQYF
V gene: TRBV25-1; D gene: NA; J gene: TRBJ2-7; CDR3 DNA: TGTGCCAGCAGTGACCCCAGGGGGGACGGCCCCTACGAGCAGTACTTC; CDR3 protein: CASSDPRGDGPYEQYF
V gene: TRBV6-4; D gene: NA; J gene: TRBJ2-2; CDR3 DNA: TGTGCCAGCAGTGAAGCTAGGGGTGACACCGGGGAGCTGTTTTTT; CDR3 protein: CASSEARGDTGELFF
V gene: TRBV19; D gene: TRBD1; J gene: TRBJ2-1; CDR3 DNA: TGTGCCAGTAGGGGGACAGGGGGCCTTGAGCAGTTCTTC; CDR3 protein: CASRGTGGLEQFF
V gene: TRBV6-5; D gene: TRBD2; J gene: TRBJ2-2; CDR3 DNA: TGTGCCAGCAGTTACTCGCCGGGAGGGGACACCGGGGAGCTGTTTTTT; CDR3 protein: CASSYSPGGDTGELFF
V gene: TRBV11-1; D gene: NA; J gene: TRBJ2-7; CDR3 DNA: TGTGCCAGCAGCAAATACAGGGTTGACGAGCAGTACTTC; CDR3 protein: CASSKYRVDEQYF
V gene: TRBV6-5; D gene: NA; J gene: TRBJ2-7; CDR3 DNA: TGTGCCAGCGGGGGCTCCGGAGTCCCCTACGAGCAGTACTTC; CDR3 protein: CASGGSGVPYEQYF
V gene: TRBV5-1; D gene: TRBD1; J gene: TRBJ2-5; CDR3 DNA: TGCGCCAGCAGCCACCCCTACGACGACAGGGGTCAAGAGACCCAGTACTTC; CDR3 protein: CASSHPYDDRGQETQYF
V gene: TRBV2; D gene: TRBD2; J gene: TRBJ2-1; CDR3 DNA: TGTGCCAGCAGTGCGACTAGCGGGCTGTACAATGAGCAGTTCTTC; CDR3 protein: CASSATSGLYNEQFF
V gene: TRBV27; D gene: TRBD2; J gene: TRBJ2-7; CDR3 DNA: TGTGCCAGCAGTTCACTAGCGGCAAGCTCCTACGAGCAGTACTTC; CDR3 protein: CASSSLAASSYEQYF
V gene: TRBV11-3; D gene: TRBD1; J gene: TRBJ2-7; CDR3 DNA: TGTGCCAGCAGCCCCCGGGACAGCCCCTACGAGCAGTACTTC; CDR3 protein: CASSPRDSPYEQYF